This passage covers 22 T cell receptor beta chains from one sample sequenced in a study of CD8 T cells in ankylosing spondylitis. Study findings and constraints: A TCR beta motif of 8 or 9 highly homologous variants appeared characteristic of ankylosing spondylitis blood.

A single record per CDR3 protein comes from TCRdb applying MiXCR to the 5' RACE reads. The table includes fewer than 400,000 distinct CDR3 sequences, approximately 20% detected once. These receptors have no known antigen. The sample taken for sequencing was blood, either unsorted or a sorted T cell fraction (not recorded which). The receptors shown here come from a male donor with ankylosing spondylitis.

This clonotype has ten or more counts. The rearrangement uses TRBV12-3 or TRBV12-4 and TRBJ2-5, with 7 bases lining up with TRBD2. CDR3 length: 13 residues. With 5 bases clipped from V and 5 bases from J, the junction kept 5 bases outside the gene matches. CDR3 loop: CASSPWGGETQYF. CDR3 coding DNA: TGTGCCAGCAGTCCTTGGGGGGGGGAGACCCAGTACTTC.

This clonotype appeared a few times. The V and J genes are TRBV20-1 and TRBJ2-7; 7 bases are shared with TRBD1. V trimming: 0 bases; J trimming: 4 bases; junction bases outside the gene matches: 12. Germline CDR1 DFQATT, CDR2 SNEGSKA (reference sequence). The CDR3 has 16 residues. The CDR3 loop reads CSARDPRTGEGYEQYF. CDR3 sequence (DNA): TGCAGTGCTAGAGATCCGAGGACAGGAGAGGGTTACGAGCAGTACTTC.

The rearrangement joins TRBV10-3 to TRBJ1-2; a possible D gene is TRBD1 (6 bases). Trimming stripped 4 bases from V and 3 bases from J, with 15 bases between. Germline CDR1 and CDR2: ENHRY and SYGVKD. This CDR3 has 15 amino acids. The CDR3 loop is CAISGTARGDYGYTF. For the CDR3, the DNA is TGTGCCATCAGTGGGACAGCTCGAGGGGACTATGGCTACACCTTC.

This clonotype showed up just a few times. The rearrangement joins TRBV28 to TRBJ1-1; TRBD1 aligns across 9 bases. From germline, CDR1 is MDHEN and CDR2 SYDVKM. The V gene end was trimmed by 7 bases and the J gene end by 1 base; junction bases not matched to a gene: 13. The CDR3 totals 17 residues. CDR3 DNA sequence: TGTGCCAGCATTCTCAGACAGGGGGGGGATCAGAACACTGAAGCTTTCTTT. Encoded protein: CASILRQGGDQNTEAFF.

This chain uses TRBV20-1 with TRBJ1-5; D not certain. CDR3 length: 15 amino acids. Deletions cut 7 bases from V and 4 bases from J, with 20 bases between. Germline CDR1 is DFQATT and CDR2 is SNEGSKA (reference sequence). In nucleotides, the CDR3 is TGCAGTGTCGGGAGCTACTTATGGGGAAATCAGCCCCAGCATTTT. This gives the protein CSVGSYLWGNQPQHF.

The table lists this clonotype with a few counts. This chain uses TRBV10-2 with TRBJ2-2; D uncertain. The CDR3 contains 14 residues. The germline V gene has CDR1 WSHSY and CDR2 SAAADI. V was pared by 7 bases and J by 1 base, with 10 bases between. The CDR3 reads CASTPIGNTGELFF. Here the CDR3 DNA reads TGCGCCAGCACACCCATTGGGAACACCGGGGAGCTGTTTTTT.

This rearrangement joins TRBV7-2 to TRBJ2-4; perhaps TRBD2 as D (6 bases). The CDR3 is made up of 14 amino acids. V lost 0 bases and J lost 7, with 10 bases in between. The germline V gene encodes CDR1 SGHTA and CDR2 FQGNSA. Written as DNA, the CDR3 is TGTGCCAGCAGCTTAGCGGCAGGGAGGAACATTCAGTACTTC. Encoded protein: CASSLAAGRNIQYF. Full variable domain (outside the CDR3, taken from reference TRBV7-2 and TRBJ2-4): GAGVSQSPSNKVTEKGKDVELRCDPISGHTALYWYRQSLGQGLEFLIYFQGNSAPDKSGLPSDRFSAERTGGSVSTLTIQRTQQEDSAVYLCASSLAAGRNIQYFGAGTRLSVL.

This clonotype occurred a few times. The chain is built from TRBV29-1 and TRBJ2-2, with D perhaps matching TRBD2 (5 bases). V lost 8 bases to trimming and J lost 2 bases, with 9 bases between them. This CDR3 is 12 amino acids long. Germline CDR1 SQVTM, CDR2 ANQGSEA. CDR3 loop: CSLRGNTGELFF. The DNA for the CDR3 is TGCAGCCTCCGGGGAAACACCGGGGAGCTGTTTTTT.

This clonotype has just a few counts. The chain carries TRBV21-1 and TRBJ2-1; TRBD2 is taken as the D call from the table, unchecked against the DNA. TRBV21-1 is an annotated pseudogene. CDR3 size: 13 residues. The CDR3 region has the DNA TGTGCCAGCAGCCTAGCGGGAGGCCGAGAGCAGTTCTTC. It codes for CASSLAGGREQFF.

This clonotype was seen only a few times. CDR3 sequence reads: CASSLSRGGHTEAFF. The DNA of the CDR3 is TGTGCCAGCAGTTTATCCAGGGGAGGACACACTGAAGCTTTCTTT. J is TRBJ1-1 and V is TRBV27, with a weak D call TRBD1 (6 bases). Germline CDR1 is MNHEY and CDR2 is SMNVEV (reference sequence). This CDR3 contains 15 residues. The V and J ends lost 0 bases and 3 bases respectively, with 11 bases between them.

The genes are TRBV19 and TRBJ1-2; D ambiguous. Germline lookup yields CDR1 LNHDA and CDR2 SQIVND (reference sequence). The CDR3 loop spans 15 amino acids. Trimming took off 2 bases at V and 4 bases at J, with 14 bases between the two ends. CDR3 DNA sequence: TGTGCCAGTAGTATATCTGGCGGCGGGCCCTATGGCTACACCTTC. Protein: CASSISGGGPYGYTF.

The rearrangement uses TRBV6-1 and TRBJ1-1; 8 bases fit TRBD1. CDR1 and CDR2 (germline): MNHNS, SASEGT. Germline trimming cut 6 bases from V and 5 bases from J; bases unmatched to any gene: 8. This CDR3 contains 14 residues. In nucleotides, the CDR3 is TGTGCCAGCAGAGATGGACAGGGTCGGACTGAAGCTTTCTTT. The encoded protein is CASRDGQGRTEAFF.

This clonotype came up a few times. The CDR3 protein is CAISGLQGVSGANVLTF. The CDR3 nucleotides read TGTGCCATCAGTGGACTACAGGGGGTATCTGGGGCCAACGTCCTGACTTTC. This chain uses TRBV10-3 with TRBJ2-6; 8 positions match TRBD1. The CDR3 consists of 17 residues. Trimming at V came to 4 bases and at J to 1 base, leaving 6 bases not matched to a gene. Germline V gene lookup returns CDR1 ENHRY and CDR2 SYGVKD.

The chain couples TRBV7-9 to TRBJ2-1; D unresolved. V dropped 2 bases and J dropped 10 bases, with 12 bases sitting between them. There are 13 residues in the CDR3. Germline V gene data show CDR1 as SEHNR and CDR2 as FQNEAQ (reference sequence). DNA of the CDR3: TGTGCCAGCAGCTTAAGTACATACGGGGAGCAGTTCTTC. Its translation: CASSLSTYGEQFF.

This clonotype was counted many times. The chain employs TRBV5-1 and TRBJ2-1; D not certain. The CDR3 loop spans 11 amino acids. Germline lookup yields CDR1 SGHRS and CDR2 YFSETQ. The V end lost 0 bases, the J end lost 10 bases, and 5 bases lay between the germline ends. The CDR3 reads CASSLVEEQFF. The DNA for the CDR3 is TGCGCCAGCAGCTTGGTGGAGGAGCAGTTCTTC.

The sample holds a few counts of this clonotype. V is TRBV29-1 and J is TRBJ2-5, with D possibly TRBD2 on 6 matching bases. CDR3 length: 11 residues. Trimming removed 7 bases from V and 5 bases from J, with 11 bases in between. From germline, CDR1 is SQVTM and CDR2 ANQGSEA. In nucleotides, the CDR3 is TGCAGCGGCGGGGTCTGGGAGACCCAGTACTTC. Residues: CSGGVWETQYF. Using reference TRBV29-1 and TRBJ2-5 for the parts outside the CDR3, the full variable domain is SAVISQKPSRDICQRGTSLTIQCQVDSQVTMMFWYRQQPGQSLTLIATANQGSEATYESGFVIDKFPISRPNLTFSTLTVSNMSPEDSSIYLCSGGVWETQYFGPGTRLLVL.

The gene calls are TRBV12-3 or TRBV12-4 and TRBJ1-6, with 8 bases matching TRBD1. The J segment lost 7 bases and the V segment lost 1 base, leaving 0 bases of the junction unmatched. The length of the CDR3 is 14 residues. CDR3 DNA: TGTGCCAGCAGTTTAGGGGACAGGAATTCACCCCTCCACTTT. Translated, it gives CASSLGDRNSPLHF.

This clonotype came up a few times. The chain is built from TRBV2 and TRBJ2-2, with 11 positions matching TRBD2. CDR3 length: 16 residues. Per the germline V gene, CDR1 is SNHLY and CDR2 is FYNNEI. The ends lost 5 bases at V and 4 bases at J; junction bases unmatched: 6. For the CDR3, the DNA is TGTGCCAGCAGTATATTAGCGGGAGGGCTCACCGGGGAGCTGTTTTTT. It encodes CASSILAGGLTGELFF.

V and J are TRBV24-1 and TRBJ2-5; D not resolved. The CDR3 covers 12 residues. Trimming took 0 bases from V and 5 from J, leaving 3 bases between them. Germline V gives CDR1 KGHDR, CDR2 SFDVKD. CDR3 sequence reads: CATSDLRETQYF. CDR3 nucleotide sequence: TGTGCCACCAGTGATTTGCGCGAGACCCAGTACTTC.

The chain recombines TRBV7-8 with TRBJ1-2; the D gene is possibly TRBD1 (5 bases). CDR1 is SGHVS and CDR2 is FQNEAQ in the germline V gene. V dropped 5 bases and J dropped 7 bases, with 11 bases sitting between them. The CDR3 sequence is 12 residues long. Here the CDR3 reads CASSPPQGGYTF. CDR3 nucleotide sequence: TGTGCCAGCAGCCCTCCCCAGGGTGGCTACACCTTC.

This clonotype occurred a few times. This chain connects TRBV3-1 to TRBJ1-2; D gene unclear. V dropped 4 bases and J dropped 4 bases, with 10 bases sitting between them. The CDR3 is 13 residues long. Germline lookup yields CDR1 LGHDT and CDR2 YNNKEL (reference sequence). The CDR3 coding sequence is TGTGCCAGCAGCCCTTCCGAAACCTATGGCTACACCTTC. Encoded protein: CASSPSETYGYTF.

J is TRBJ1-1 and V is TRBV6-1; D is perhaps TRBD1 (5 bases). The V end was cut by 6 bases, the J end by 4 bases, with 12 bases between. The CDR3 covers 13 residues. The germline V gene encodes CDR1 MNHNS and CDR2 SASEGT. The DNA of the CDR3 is TGTGCCAGCAGCGAGGGACGGGCCACTGAAGCTTTCTTT. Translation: CASSEGRATEAFF.